These T cell receptor beta chains were read from a single sample in a study of blood T cell repertoires in COVID-19. Sequencing used immunoSEQ multiplex PCR; TCRdb keeps in-frame clones, though not all of them. The repertoire holds 350,000 to 450,000 clones, approximately 86% seen once, with about 7.6% in the top ten. Sequencing used peripheral blood. Source of these receptors: a woman aged 60 to 75 with COVID-19, enrolled during active disease. The CDR3 runs from the conserved cysteine through the conserved F or W. D genes are given only for firm matches. The size entry is marked missing in some rows and otherwise reads once, few, many or a size class.

v_call: TRBV28; clone_size: .; j_call: TRBJ2-3; d_call: .; cdr3_nt: TGTGCCAGCAGTTTAGCGGGCATTATTGGGGATACGCAGTATTTT; cdr3_aa: CASSLAGIIGDTQYF
v_call: TRBV9; clone_size: .; j_call: TRBJ1-1; d_call: TRBD1; cdr3_nt: TGTGCCAGCAGCGTGACAGGGCTTCTGAACACTGAAGCTTTCTTT; cdr3_aa: CASSVTGLLNTEAFF
v_call: TRBV9; clone_size: .; j_call: TRBJ1-2; d_call: .; cdr3_nt: TGTGCCAGCAGCGTAGGTCCAGGGTTGGACTATGGCTACACCTTC; cdr3_aa: CASSVGPGLDYGYTF
v_call: TRBV19; clone_size: once; j_call: TRBJ2-1; d_call: .; cdr3_nt: TGTGCCAGCAAACGAACAGGATTGGGTAACAATGAGCAGTTCTTC; cdr3_aa: CASKRTGLGNNEQFF
v_call: TRBV18; clone_size: .; j_call: TRBJ2-7; d_call: TRBD1; cdr3_nt: TGTGCCAGCTCACCTCCGGGACAGAGGGCCTACGAGCAGTACTTC; cdr3_aa: CASSPPGQRAYEQYF
v_call: TRBV12-5; clone_size: .; j_call: TRBJ2-3; d_call: TRBD2; cdr3_nt: TGTGCTACCACCGCGGGGGAACCGCAGTATTTT; cdr3_aa: CATTAGEPQYF
v_call: TRBV11-2; clone_size: few; j_call: TRBJ1-2; d_call: .; cdr3_nt: TGTGCCAGCAGACTAAGGGATCAGGGAACCTCCTATGGCTACACCTTC; cdr3_aa: CASRLRDQGTSYGYTF
v_call: TRBV6-4; clone_size: .; j_call: TRBJ1-2; d_call: .; cdr3_nt: TGTGCCAGCAGTGTCCCTTCCACGGACTATGGCTACACCTTC; cdr3_aa: CASSVPSTDYGYTF
v_call: TRBV6-2/TRBV6-3; clone_size: .; j_call: TRBJ2-1; d_call: TRBD1; cdr3_nt: TGTGCCAGCAGTGATCCGGGACAGGGGGCGCACAATGAGCAGTTCTTC; cdr3_aa: CASSDPGQGAHNEQFF
v_call: TRBV11-3; clone_size: .; j_call: TRBJ2-7; d_call: .; cdr3_nt: TGTGCCAGCAGCCAAGCACCAAACTCCTACGAGCAGTACTTC; cdr3_aa: CASSQAPNSYEQYF
v_call: TRBV27; clone_size: few; j_call: TRBJ1-5; d_call: .; cdr3_nt: TGTGCCAGCAGTCCCCAGGGTGTCGACAATCAGCCCCAGCATTTT; cdr3_aa: CASSPQGVDNQPQHF
v_call: TRBV7-9; clone_size: .; j_call: TRBJ1-2; d_call: .; cdr3_nt: TGTGCCAGCAGCTTAACCAGCTATGGCTACACCTTC; cdr3_aa: CASSLTSYGYTF
v_call: TRBV5-4; clone_size: .; j_call: TRBJ2-3; d_call: .; cdr3_nt: TGTGCCACGTGGGCACCTAGCACAGATACGCAGTATTTT; cdr3_aa: CATWAPSTDTQYF
v_call: TRBV11-3; clone_size: .; j_call: TRBJ2-3; d_call: .; cdr3_nt: TGTGCCAGCAGCTTAGAGGCTCAAGATACGCAGTATTTT; cdr3_aa: CASSLEAQDTQYF
v_call: TRBV18; clone_size: .; j_call: TRBJ2-3; d_call: .; cdr3_nt: TGTGCCAGCTCACCTTATACAGATACGCAGTATTTT; cdr3_aa: CASSPYTDTQYF
v_call: TRBV10-1; clone_size: once; j_call: TRBJ1-1; d_call: TRBD1; cdr3_nt: TGCGCCAGCAGTGAGTCGGGGGGACAGGGAGTCTTTGAAGCTTTCTTT; cdr3_aa: CASSESGGQGVFEAFF
v_call: TRBV6-1; clone_size: .; j_call: TRBJ2-7; d_call: TRBD2; cdr3_nt: TGTGCCAGCAGTGAAGTACTAGCGGGATCCTACGAGCAGTACTTC; cdr3_aa: CASSEVLAGSYEQYF
v_call: TRBV10-3; clone_size: .; j_call: TRBJ2-7; d_call: .; cdr3_nt: TGTGCCATCGTCTCGACAGTCTACGAGCAGTACTTC; cdr3_aa: CAIVSTVYEQYF
v_call: TRBV27; clone_size: .; j_call: TRBJ2-5; d_call: .; cdr3_nt: TGTGCCAGCAGTTTACAGGGTCAGACCCAGTACTTC; cdr3_aa: CASSLQGQTQYF
v_call: TRBV21-1; clone_size: .; j_call: TRBJ2-3; d_call: .; cdr3_nt: TGTGCCAGCAGCAAAAAGGGGCTAAGGGGGGGTTTCCTAGGAAGCACAGATACGCAGTATTTT; cdr3_aa: CASSKKGLRGGFLGSTDTQYF
v_call: TRBV7-2; clone_size: .; j_call: TRBJ1-1; d_call: .; cdr3_nt: TGTGCCAGCAGCTTTTCCGCAGGGACTGAAGCTTTCTTT; cdr3_aa: CASSFSAGTEAFF
v_call: TRBV2; clone_size: few; j_call: TRBJ2-1; d_call: .; cdr3_nt: TGTGCCAGCAGTGAAGGTGGCAGTGGAGGGTACAATGAGCAGTTCTTC; cdr3_aa: CASSEGGSGGYNEQFF
v_call: TRBV6-5; clone_size: .; j_call: TRBJ2-2; d_call: .; cdr3_nt: TGTGCCAGCAAGGACACTAACACCGGGGAGCTGTTTTTT; cdr3_aa: CASKDTNTGELFF
v_call: TRBV12-5; clone_size: .; j_call: TRBJ1-5; d_call: .; cdr3_nt: TGTGCTAGTGGTCCCTCGGGCCGGGGTCAGCCCCAGCATTTT; cdr3_aa: CASGPSGRGQPQHF
v_call: TRBV18; clone_size: .; j_call: TRBJ1-1; d_call: .; cdr3_nt: TGTGCCAGCTACTCGGACAGAATGAACACTGAAGCTTTCTTT; cdr3_aa: CASYSDRMNTEAFF
v_call: TRBV13; clone_size: .; j_call: TRBJ1-1; d_call: .; cdr3_nt: TGTGCCAGCAGCTTGACCGGCAGGGGAACTGAAGCTTTCTTT; cdr3_aa: CASSLTGRGTEAFF
v_call: TRBV3-1/TRBV3-2; clone_size: .; j_call: TRBJ1-6; d_call: TRBD1; cdr3_nt: TGTGCCAGCAGCCAAGATGTACAGGGGGCATATTCACCCCTCCACTTT; cdr3_aa: CASSQDVQGAYSPLHF
v_call: TRBV11-2; clone_size: .; j_call: TRBJ2-3; d_call: TRBD2; cdr3_nt: TGTGCCAGCAGCTTCCTAGCGGTAGGACAAGGAGATACGCAGTATTTT; cdr3_aa: CASSFLAVGQGDTQYF
v_call: TRBV7-3; clone_size: few; j_call: TRBJ2-1; d_call: .; cdr3_nt: TGTGCCAGCAGCTTAAGGGCCCCCTTCAATGAGCAGTTCTTC; cdr3_aa: CASSLRAPFNEQFF
v_call: TRBV4-2; clone_size: few; j_call: TRBJ1-6; d_call: .; cdr3_nt: TGTGCCAGCAGCCAAGATCGGGGGAGCTCCTATAATTCACCCCTCCACTTT; cdr3_aa: CASSQDRGSSYNSPLHF
v_call: TRBV19; clone_size: .; j_call: TRBJ1-2; d_call: TRBD1; cdr3_nt: TGTGCCAGTAGTCCTTTAACGTCCGGGACAGGGATGGGCTACACCTTC; cdr3_aa: CASSPLTSGTGMGYTF
v_call: TRBV7-9; clone_size: .; j_call: TRBJ2-7; d_call: TRBD1; cdr3_nt: TGTGCCAGCAGCTTACAGGGGGCCCCCTACGAGCAGTACTTC; cdr3_aa: CASSLQGAPYEQYF
v_call: TRBV28; clone_size: few; j_call: TRBJ1-5; d_call: .; cdr3_nt: TGTGCCAGCTCATGGGGGGAGGATCAGCCCCAGCATTTT; cdr3_aa: CASSWGEDQPQHF
v_call: TRBV18; clone_size: .; j_call: TRBJ2-1; d_call: .; cdr3_nt: TGTGCCAGCTCGGAACAGGGAGCGGTAAGCAATGAGCAGTTCTTC; cdr3_aa: CASSEQGAVSNEQFF
v_call: TRBV7-6; clone_size: .; j_call: TRBJ2-2; d_call: .; cdr3_nt: TGTGCCAGCAGTTCGGCCGGGGGCACCGGGGAGCTGTTTTTT; cdr3_aa: CASSSAGGTGELFF
v_call: TRBV19; clone_size: .; j_call: TRBJ1-5; d_call: TRBD1; cdr3_nt: TGTGCCACACTCCTCGGACAGGGAGATCAGCCCCAGCATTTT; cdr3_aa: CATLLGQGDQPQHF
v_call: TRBV4-2; clone_size: .; j_call: TRBJ2-5; d_call: TRBD2; cdr3_nt: TGTGCCAGCAGCCTGAGACTAGCGCCTCCCCAAGAGACCCAGTACTTC; cdr3_aa: CASSLRLAPPQETQYF